The clone carrying this T cell receptor (beta chain) was observed at least ten times. The sample comes from a study of T cells in Graves' hyperthyroidism and ophthalmopathy. CDR1 is MDHEN, CDR2 SYDVKM, per germline. Trimming cost V 6 bases and J 3 bases, with 15 bases left between them. The CDR3 has 15 amino acids. Amplification of TCR beta CDR3 regions was performed using RNA transcripts as template. An initial round of RT-PCR targeting the TCR CDR3 relied on the HTBI primer set. One entry per CDR3 protein results from TCRdb running MiXCR on the multiplex PCR reads. Among hundreds of thousands of distinct CDR3 sequences, roughly a sixth were seen once, and the ten largest hold more than 15%.

The material sequenced was blood. The sequence came from a young woman with Graves' hyperthyroidism. This chain links TRBV28 with TRBJ1-5; D gene unclear. The CDR3 DNA follows: TGTGCCAGCAGCCCAATCCAGGCTATCAATCAGCCCCAGCATTTT. Protein: CASSPIQAINQPQHF.